Listed below are T cell receptor beta chains from one sample, sequenced in a study of somatic mutations in cytotoxic T cells in rheumatoid arthritis. Method: immunoSEQ multiplex PCR; TCRdb's copy keeps in-frame clones and lacks some. This sample has tens of thousands of clones, with over 80% found just once. The sample comprised CD8+ T cells sorted from blood. These receptor sequences come from an adult with rheumatoid arthritis. The CDR3 runs from the conserved cysteine through the conserved F or W. D genes are given only for firm matches. Not every row has a clone size; where given, it reads once, few, many or a size class.

len	j_gene	v_gene	d_gene	abundance	CDR3aa	CDR3nt
15	TRBJ2-3	TRBV25-1	TRBD1	-	CASITGTGGVDTQYF	TGTGCCAGCATCACCGGGACAGGGGGAGTAGATACGCAGTATTTT
16	TRBJ2-5	TRBV7-2	TRBD2	-	CASSLRSGRAWETQYF	TGTGCCAGCAGCTTAAGGAGCGGGAGGGCCTGGGAGACCCAGTACTTC
15	TRBJ1-3	TRBV7-2	TRBD1	-	CASSLARGWENTIYF	TGTGCCAGCAGCTTAGCCAGGGGGTGGGAAAACACCATATATTTT
18	TRBJ1-3	TRBV7-8	-	-	CASSHPRVLSSSGNTIYF	TGTGCCAGCAGCCATCCGAGAGTCCTTTCCAGCTCTGGAAACACCATATATTTT
16	TRBJ2-1	TRBV13	TRBD2	-	CASSLGGLAGDNEQFF	TGTGCCAGCAGCTTAGGCGGGCTAGCGGGAGACAATGAGCAGTTCTTC
16	TRBJ2-1	TRBV7-6	TRBD1	once	CASSLRGTVNFDEQFF	TGTGCCAGCAGCCTCAGAGGGACAGTGAATTTTGATGAGCAGTTCTTC
14	TRBJ2-5	TRBV9	TRBD2	few	CASSVAGGQETQYF	TGTGCCAGCAGCGTAGCGGGGGGTCAAGAGACCCAGTACTTC
17	TRBJ1-2	TRBV19	-	-	CASSSRAGQDRYYGYTF	TGTGCCAGTAGTTCTCGGGCGGGGCAGGATCGGTACTATGGCTACACCTTC
15	TRBJ1-2	TRBV4-3	-	-	CASSPADSSNYGYTF	TGCGCCAGCAGCCCCGCCGACAGTTCTAACTATGGCTACACCTTC
15	TRBJ1-5	TRBV19	TRBD1	few	CASSRDREDNQPQHF	TGTGCCAGCAGCCGGGACAGGGAAGATAATCAGCCCCAGCATTTT
14	TRBJ1-2	TRBV10-3	-	-	CATRGAEANYGYTF	TGTGCCACCCGAGGGGCCGAAGCTAACTATGGCTACACCTTC
18	TRBJ2-3	TRBV15	-	-	CATSRERVGVGSTDTQYF	TGTGCCACCAGCAGAGAGCGGGTCGGAGTTGGTTCCACAGATACGCAGTATTTT
15	TRBJ1-1	TRBV6-5	TRBD1	few	CASSYSTGGFPEAFF	TGTGCCAGCAGTTACTCGACAGGGGGCTTCCCTGAAGCTTTCTTT
13	TRBJ2-1	TRBV6-6	-	-	CATTRGAPGEQFF	TGTGCCACCACTCGAGGCGCCCCCGGGGAGCAGTTCTTC
13	TRBJ1-2	TRBV7-9	-	-	CASRDGQSYGYTF	TGTGCCAGCAGGGATGGACAGTCCTATGGCTACACCTTC
13	TRBJ1-2	TRBV11-2	-	-	CASSSTTAGGYTF	TGTGCCAGCAGCTCTACTACCGCGGGGGGCTACACCTTC
14	TRBJ2-3	TRBV27	-	-	CASTTHNSPYTQYF	TGTGCCAGCACCACTCACAACAGCCCATATACGCAGTATTTT
15	TRBJ2-1	TRBV9	TRBD2	-	CASSVGLTSGQEQFF	TGTGCCAGCAGCGTCGGTCTGACTAGCGGGCAAGAGCAGTTCTTC
11	TRBJ2-7	TRBV30	-	-	CAWSARGEQYF	TGTGCCTGGAGCGCCCGGGGGGAGCAGTACTTC
13	TRBJ2-3	TRBV27	-	-	CASGYPSTDTQYF	TGTGCCAGCGGGTACCCTAGCACAGATACGCAGTATTTT
13	TRBJ1-3	TRBV15	-	-	CATSGSSGNTIYF	TGTGCCACCAGTGGCAGCTCTGGAAACACCATATATTTT
17	TRBJ1-2	TRBV9	-	-	CASSVAGEPRPPYGYTF	TGTGCCAGCAGCGTAGCTGGCGAGCCTCGCCCCCCATATGGCTACACCTTC
12	TRBJ1-1	TRBV29-1	-	-	CSVDSQNTEAFF	TGCAGCGTTGACAGTCAGAACACTGAAGCTTTCTTT
15	TRBJ2-3	TRBV11-2	-	-	CASSLRPGEADTQYF	TGTGCCAGCAGCTTAAGGCCGGGAGAGGCAGATACGCAGTATTTT
13	TRBJ2-3	TRBV7-8	-	-	CASSLGGTDTQYF	TGTGCCAGCAGCTTAGGTGGCACAGATACGCAGTATTTT
14	TRBJ2-7	TRBV9	TRBD1	few	CASSAGQGPYEQYF	TGTGCCAGCAGCGCGGGACAGGGGCCCTACGAGCAGTACTTC
16	TRBJ2-2	TRBV9	TRBD1	-	CASSARDRGIFGELFF	TGTGCCAGCAGCGCCCGGGACAGGGGAATTTTCGGGGAGCTGTTTTTT
13	TRBJ1-2	TRBV2	-	-	CASSADGIYGYTF	TGTGCCAGCAGCGCCGACGGCATTTATGGCTACACCTTC
17	TRBJ2-7	TRBV4-2	TRBD2	-	CASSQETSGRASYEQYF	TGTGCCAGCAGCCAAGAGACTAGCGGGAGGGCCTCCTACGAGCAGTACTTC
15	TRBJ2-5	TRBV4-1	TRBD2	-	CASSRISGGQETQYF	TGCGCCAGCAGCCGAATTAGCGGGGGTCAAGAGACCCAGTACTTC
15	TRBJ1-2	TRBV13	-	-	CASSPGGSGNYGYTF	TGTGCCAGCAGCCCGGGAGGTTCGGGAAACTATGGCTACACCTTC
15	TRBJ2-2	TRBV7-9	TRBD1	-	CASSFRTGAGGELFF	TGTGCCAGCAGCTTCAGGACAGGGGCCGGCGGGGAGCTGTTTTTT
12	TRBJ2-3	TRBV5-1	-	-	CASSADKDTQYF	TGCGCCAGCAGCGCCGACAAAGATACGCAGTATTTT
12	TRBJ2-1	TRBV4-1	-	-	CASSHTGNEQFF	TGCGCCAGCAGCCATACAGGTAATGAGCAGTTCTTC
15	TRBJ2-3	TRBV9	-	-	CASSPHASPSNTQYF	TGTGCCAGCAGCCCCCACGCATCGCCGTCCAATACGCAGTATTTT
16	TRBJ2-7	TRBV21-1	-	-	CASTQRGLAGDYEQYF	TGTGCCAGCACCCAACGGGGATTAGCGGGGGACTACGAGCAGTACTTC
14	TRBJ1-1	TRBV4-2	-	few	CASSQIERSGEAFF	TGTGCCAGCAGCCAAATTGAAAGGTCAGGGGAAGCTTTCTTT
16	TRBJ1-5	TRBV30	-	-	CAWSVREPGTNQPQHF	TGTGCCTGGAGTGTACGGGAGCCGGGGACCAATCAGCCCCAGCATTTT
15	TRBJ2-1	TRBV11-3	TRBD2	-	CASSSLVSGSNEQFF	TGTGCCAGCAGCTCCTTGGTTAGCGGGAGTAATGAGCAGTTCTTC
15	TRBJ1-5	TRBV19	-	-	CASSIGHNSNQPQHF	TGTGCCAGTAGTATAGGGCACAATAGCAATCAGCCCCAGCATTTT
15	TRBJ2-1	TRBV5-5	-	-	CASSLNRDSYNEQFF	TGTGCCAGCAGCCTGAACAGGGACTCCTACAATGAGCAGTTCTTC
13	TRBJ1-2	TRBV9	TRBD1	-	CASSADRGYGYTF	TGTGCCAGCAGCGCGGACAGGGGGTATGGCTACACCTTC
13	TRBJ2-7	TRBV25-1	TRBD1	once	CATSGTGDYEQYF	TGTGCCACCTCCGGGACAGGGGACTACGAGCAGTACTTC
12	TRBJ1-5	TRBV7-9	-	-	CASSYDDQPQHF	TGTGCCAGCAGCTACGACGATCAGCCCCAGCATTTT
14	TRBJ2-6	TRBV7-6	-	-	CASSPRPGANVLTF	TGTGCCAGCAGCCCCCGGCCTGGGGCCAACGTCCTGACTTTC